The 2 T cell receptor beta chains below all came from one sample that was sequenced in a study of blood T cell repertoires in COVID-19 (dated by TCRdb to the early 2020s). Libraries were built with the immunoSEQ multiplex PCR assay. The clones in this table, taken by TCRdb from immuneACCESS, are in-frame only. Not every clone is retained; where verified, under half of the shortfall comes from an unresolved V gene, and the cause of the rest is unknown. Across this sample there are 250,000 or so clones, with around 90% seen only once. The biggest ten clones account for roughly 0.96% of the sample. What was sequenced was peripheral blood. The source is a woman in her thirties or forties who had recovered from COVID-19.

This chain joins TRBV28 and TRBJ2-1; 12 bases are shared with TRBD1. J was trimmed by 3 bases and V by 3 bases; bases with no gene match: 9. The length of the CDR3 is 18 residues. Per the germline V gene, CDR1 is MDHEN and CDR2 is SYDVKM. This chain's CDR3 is CASSFRDRGHPSYNEQFF. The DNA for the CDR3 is TGTGCCAGCAGTTTTAGGGACAGGGGGCACCCCAGCTACAATGAGCAGTTCTTC.

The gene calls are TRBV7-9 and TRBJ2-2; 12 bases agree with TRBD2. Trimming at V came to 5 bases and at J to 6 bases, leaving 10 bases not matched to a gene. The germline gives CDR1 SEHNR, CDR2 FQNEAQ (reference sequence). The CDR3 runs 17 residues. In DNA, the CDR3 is TGTGCCAGCAGCGGAATGACTAGCGGGAGAGGGTCCGGGGAGCTGTTTTTT. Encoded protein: CASSGMTSGRGSGELFF.